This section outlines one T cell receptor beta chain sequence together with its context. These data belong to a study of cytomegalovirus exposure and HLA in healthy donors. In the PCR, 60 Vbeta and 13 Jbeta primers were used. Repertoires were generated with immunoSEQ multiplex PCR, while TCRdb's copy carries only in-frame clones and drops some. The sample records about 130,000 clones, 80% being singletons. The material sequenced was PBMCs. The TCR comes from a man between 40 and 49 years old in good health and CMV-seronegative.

CDR3 amino acids: CASSRDIFYEQYF. The CDR3 DNA reads TGTGCCAGCAGCCGCGACATCTTTTACGAGCAGTACTTC. V and J are TRBV4-2 and TRBJ2-7; D unresolved. This CDR3 comprises 13 residues. The germline V and J ends were trimmed by 4 bases and 4 bases, with 11 bases remaining between them. In germline, CDR1 is LGHNA, CDR2 YNFKEQ.